This T cell receptor beta chain was sequenced for a study of glioma-infiltrating T cells. This CDR3 is 13 amino acids long. V was shortened by 7 bases and J by 6 bases, with 13 bases between the two germline ends. Looked up from germline, CDR1 is LNHNV and CDR2 is YYDKDF (reference sequence). This clonotype was counted at least ten times. Its antigen is not identified. Points from the study as a whole: Gliomas, especially low-grade, showed above-expected tissue-blood divergence; non-neoplastic patients showed below. CDR3 overlap between tissue and blood was very small.

The iRepertoire nested amplicon-rescue multiplex PCR amplified TCR alpha and beta CDR3s from RNA. Tissue mRNA or PBMC total RNA, roughly 90-450 ng, went into one-step reverse transcription and amplification. From the multiplex PCR reads, TCRdb called clonotypes with MiXCR, one entry per CDR3 protein. The top ten clones hold about 5.2% of a sample with 170,000 or so distinct CDR3 sequences, approximately 40% of them seen once. The chain employs TRBV15 and TRBJ1-5, with a weak D call TRBD1 (5 bases). Material: glioma tissue, nonneoplastic brain tissue, or PBMCs (not recorded which). The source is a human donor with low-grade glioma or glioblastoma, undergoing nonglioma brain surgery, or in good health (not recorded which). CDR3: CATNIRQGQPQHF. In nucleotides, the CDR3 is TGTGCCACCAACATACGGCAGGGTCAGCCCCAGCATTTT.